A selection of T cell receptor beta chains follows, all from one sample in a study of CD8 T cells in Susac syndrome. TCRdb itself ran the immunoSEQ multiplex PCR reads through MiXCR, one entry per CDR3 protein. This sample has around 130,000 distinct CDR3 sequences, with roughly 96% found just once. What was sequenced was CD4+ T cells from PBMCs. Receptors were obtained from a human donor with multiple sclerosis. The CDR3 runs from the conserved cysteine through the conserved F or W. Fields, in order: J gene, V gene, CDR3 protein.

>TRBJ2-1|TRBV20-1
CSARNLGQGAINEQFF
>TRBJ2-5|TRBV20-1
CSARGLAGEETQYF
>TRBJ1-1|TRBV7-2
CASSRARRNTEAFF
>TRBJ2-6|TRBV24-1
CATSERGQGLVGANVLTF
>TRBJ2-1|TRBV7-3
CASSLSNDNEQFF
>TRBJ2-2|TRBV23-1
CASSQLVESGILQNTGELFF
>TRBJ1-2|TRBV28
CATPGQGVGGYTF
>TRBJ2-1|TRBV27
CASSSGFYSYNEQFF
>TRBJ2-5|TRBV29-1
CSVSSASGETQYF
>TRBJ2-1|TRBV19
CATSPDRRNEQFF
>TRBJ2-6|TRBV9
CASNRGPGTGSLGANVLTF
>TRBJ2-3|TRBV5-1
CASSENLGVYTDTQYF
>TRBJ1-1|TRBV30
CALGRGTEAFF
>TRBJ1-2|TRBV6-1
CASSPGTGGVVGGYTF
>TRBJ2-2|TRBV14
CASSQELAGRGGELFF
>TRBJ1-4|TRBV3-1
CASSQVEKLFF
>TRBJ1-2|TRBV5-1
CASSFDRSSYTF
>TRBJ2-3|TRBV27
CASSPWVGGGSDTQYF
>TRBJ1-1|TRBV5-1
CASSSKDREAFF
>TRBJ1-1|TRBV3-1
CASSRKQGGTEAFF
>TRBJ1-2|TRBV20-1
CSAPGEDRGYTF
>TRBJ2-5|TRBV6-1
CASSEWDRGVETQYF
>TRBJ2-5|TRBV29-1
CSVPRLTGRQETQYF
>TRBJ1-4|TRBV5-4
CASSLPGVGEKLFF
>TRBJ2-1|TRBV12-3/TRBV12-4
CASSRNSYNEQFF
>TRBJ1-4|TRBV15
CATQRQLTNEKLFF
>TRBJ1-4|TRBV9
CASSPGGTGNEKLFF
>TRBJ2-7|TRBV25-1
CASSKAGTGYF
>TRBJ2-3|TRBV11-1
CASTPRGGDTQYF
>TRBJ2-2|TRBV24-1
CATSDPDRANTGELFF
>TRBJ2-5|TRBV20-1
CSARLPLGGKGETQYF
>TRBJ2-5|TRBV19
CASSMWLASQETQYF
>TRBJ1-5|TRBV28
CASSLDGRQPQHF
>TRBJ1-1|TRBV6-5
CASSYSTGPVNTEAFF
>TRBJ2-1|TRBV20-1
CSASGTSGRRNEQFF
>TRBJ1-5|TRBV5-6
CASSLGSRASNQPQHF